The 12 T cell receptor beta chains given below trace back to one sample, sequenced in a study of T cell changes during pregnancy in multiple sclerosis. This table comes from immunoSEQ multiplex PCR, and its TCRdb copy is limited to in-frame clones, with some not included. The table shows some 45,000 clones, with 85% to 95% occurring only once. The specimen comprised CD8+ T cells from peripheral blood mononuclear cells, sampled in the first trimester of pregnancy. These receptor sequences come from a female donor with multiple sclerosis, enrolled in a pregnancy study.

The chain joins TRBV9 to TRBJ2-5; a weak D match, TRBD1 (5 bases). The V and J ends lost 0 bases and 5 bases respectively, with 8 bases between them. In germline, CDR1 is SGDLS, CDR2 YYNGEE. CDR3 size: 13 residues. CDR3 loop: CASSVGTRETQYF. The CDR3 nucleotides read TGTGCCAGCAGCGTAGGGACACGGGAGACCCAGTACTTC.

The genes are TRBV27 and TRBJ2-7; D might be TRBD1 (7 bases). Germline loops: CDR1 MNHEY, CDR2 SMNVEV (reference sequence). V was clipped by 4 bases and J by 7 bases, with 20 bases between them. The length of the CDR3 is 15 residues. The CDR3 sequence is CASSSLGTAAGEQYF. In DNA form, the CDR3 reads TGTGCCAGCAGTTCACTCGGGACAGCTGCGGGGGAGCAGTACTTC.

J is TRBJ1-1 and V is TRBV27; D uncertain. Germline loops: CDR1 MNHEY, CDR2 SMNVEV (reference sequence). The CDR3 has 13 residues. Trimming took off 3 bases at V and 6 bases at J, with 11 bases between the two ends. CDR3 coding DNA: TGTGCCAGCAGTTTGGCGGTGTACGCTGAAGCTTTCTTT. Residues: CASSLAVYAEAFF.

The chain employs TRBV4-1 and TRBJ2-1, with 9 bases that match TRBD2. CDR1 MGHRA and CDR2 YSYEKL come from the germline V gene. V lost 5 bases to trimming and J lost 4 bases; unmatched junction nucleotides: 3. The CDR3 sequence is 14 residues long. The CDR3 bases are TGCGCCAGCAGCTCAACTAGCGGGTACAATGAGCAGTTCTTC. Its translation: CASSSTSGYNEQFF.

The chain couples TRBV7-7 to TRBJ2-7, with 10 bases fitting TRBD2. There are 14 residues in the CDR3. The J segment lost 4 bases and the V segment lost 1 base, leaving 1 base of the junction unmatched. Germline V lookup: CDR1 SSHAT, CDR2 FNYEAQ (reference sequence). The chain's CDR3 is CASSLGSGGYEQYF. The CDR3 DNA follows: TGTGCCAGCAGCTTAGGTAGCGGGGGGTACGAGCAGTACTTC.

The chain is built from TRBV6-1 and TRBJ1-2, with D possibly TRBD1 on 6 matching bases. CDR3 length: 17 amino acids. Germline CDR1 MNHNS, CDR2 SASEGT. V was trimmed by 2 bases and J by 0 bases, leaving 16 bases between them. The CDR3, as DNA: TGTGCCAGCAGTGAACAAATAACAGGGTCCTCTAACTATGGCTACACCTTC. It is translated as CASSEQITGSSNYGYTF.

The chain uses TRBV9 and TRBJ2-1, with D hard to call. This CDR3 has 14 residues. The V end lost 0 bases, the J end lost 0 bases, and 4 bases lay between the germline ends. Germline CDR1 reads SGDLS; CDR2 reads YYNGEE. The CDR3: CASSVDYSYNEQFF. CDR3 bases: TGTGCCAGCAGCGTAGACTACTCCTACAATGAGCAGTTCTTC. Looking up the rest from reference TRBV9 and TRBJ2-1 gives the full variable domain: DSGVTQTPKHLITATGQRVTLRCSPRSGDLSVYWYQQSLDQGLQFLIQYYNGEERAKGNILERFSAQQFPDLHSELNLSSLELGDSALYFCASSVDYSYNEQFFGPGTRLTVL.

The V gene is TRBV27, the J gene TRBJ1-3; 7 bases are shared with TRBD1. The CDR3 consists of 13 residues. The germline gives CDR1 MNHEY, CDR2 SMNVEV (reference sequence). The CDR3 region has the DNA TGTGTACAGGGGCCGCCCTCTGGAAACACCATATATTTT. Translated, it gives CVQGPPSGNTIYF.

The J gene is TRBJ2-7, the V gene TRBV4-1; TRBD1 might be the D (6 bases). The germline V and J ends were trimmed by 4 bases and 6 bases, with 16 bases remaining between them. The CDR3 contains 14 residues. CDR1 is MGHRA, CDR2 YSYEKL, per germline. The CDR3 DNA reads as TGCGCCAGCAGCCCGCGAAGACAGGCCGCCGAGCAGTACTTC. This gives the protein CASSPRRQAAEQYF.

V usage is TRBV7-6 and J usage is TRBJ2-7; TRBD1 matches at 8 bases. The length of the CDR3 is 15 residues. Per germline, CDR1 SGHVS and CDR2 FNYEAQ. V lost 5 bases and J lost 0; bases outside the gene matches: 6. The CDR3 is CASSQTGDSSYEQYF. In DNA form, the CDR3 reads TGTGCCAGCAGCCAGACAGGGGATAGCTCCTACGAGCAGTACTTC.

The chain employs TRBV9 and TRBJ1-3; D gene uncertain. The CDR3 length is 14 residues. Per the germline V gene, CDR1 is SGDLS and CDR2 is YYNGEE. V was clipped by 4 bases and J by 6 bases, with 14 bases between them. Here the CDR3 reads CASSSWALENTIYF. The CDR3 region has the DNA TGTGCCAGCAGCTCCTGGGCCTTAGAAAACACCATATATTTT.

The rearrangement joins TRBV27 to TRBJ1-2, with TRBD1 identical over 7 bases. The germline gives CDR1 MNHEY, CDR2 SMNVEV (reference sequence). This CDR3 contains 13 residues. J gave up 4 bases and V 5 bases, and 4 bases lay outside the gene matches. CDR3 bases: TGTGCCAGCAGTCCACAGGGGAGCTATGGCTACACCTTC. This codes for CASSPQGSYGYTF.